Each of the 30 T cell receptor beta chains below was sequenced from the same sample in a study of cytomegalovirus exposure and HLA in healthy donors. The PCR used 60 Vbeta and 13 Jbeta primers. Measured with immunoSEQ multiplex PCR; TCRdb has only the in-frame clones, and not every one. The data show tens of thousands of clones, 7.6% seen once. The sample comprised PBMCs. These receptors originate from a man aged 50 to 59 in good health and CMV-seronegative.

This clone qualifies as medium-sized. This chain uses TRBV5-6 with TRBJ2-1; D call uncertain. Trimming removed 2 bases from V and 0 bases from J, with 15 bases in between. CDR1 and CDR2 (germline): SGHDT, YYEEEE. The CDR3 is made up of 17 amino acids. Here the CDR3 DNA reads TGTGCCAGCAGCTTTATGACTGGCGGAAGCTCCTACAATGAGCAGTTCTTC. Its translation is CASSFMTGGSSYNEQFF.

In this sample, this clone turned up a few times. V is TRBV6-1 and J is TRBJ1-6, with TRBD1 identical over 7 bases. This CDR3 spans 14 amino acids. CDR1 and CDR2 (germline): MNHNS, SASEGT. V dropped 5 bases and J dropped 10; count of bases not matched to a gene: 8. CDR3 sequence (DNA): TGTGCCAGCAGTCGACAGGGTTTAAGCTCACCCCTCCACTTT. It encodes CASSRQGLSSPLHF.

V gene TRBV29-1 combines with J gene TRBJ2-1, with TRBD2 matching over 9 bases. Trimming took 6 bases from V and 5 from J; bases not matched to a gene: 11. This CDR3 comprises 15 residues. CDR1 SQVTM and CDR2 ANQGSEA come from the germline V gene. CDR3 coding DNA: TGCAGCGTCCCCCTGGCGGGGGGGAGACACAATGAGCAGTTCTTC. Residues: CSVPLAGGRHNEQFF.

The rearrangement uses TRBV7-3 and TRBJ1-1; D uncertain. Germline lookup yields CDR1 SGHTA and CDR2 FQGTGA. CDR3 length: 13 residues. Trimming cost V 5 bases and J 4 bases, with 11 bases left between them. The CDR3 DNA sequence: TGTGCCAGCAGCCCAAGCTCTTTCACTGAAGCTTTCTTT. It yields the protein CASSPSSFTEAFF.

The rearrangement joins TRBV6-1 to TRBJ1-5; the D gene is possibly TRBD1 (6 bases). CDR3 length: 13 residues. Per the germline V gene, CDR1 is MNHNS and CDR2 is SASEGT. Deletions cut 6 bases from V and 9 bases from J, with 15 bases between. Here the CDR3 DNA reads TGTGCCAGCAGAAGGACAGCCGGATCGCCCCAGCATTTT. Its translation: CASRRTAGSPQHF.

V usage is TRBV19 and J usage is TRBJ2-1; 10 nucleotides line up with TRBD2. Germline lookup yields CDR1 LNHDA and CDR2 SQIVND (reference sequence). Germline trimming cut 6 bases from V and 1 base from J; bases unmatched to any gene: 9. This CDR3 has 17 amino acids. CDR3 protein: CASRSGLAAPSYNEQFF. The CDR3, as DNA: TGTGCCAGTAGGTCCGGACTAGCGGCGCCATCCTACAATGAGCAGTTCTTC.

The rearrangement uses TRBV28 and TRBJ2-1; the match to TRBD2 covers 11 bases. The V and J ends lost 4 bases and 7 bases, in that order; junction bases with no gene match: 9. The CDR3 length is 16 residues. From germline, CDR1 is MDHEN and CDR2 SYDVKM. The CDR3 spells CASSSFNSGRGNEQFF. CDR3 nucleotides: TGTGCCAGCAGTTCTTTCAATAGCGGGAGGGGGAATGAGCAGTTCTTC.

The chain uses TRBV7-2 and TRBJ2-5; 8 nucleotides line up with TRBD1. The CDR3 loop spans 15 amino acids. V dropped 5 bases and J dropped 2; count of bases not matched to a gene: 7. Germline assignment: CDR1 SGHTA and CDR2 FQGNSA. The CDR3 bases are TGTGCCAGCAGCCGCGGGACAGGCGAACAAGAGACCCAGTACTTC. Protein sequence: CASSRGTGEQETQYF.

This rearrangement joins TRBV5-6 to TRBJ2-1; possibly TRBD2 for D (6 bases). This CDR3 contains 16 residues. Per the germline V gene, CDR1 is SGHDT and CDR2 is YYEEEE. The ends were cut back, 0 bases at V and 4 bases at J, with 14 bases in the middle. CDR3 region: CASSLGASGRYNEQFF. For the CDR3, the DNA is TGTGCCAGCAGCTTGGGGGCGAGCGGGCGGTACAATGAGCAGTTCTTC.

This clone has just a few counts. The CDR3 nucleotides read TGTGCCAGCAGCTTCGACAGGGGAAACAATGAGCAGTTCTTC. Amino acid sequence: CASSFDRGNNEQFF. V usage is TRBV7-3 and J usage is TRBJ2-1; 8 bases fit TRBD1. Per germline, CDR1 SGHTA and CDR2 FQGTGA. The J segment lost 5 bases and the V segment lost 3 bases, leaving 3 bases of the junction unmatched. This CDR3 spans 14 amino acids.

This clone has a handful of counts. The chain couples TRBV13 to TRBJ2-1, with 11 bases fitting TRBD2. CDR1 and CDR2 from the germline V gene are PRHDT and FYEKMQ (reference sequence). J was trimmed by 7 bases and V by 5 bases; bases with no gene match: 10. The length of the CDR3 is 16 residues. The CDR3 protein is CASSPRASGRRNEQFF. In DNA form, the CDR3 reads TGTGCCAGCAGCCCCCGCGCTAGCGGGAGGAGAAATGAGCAGTTCTTC.

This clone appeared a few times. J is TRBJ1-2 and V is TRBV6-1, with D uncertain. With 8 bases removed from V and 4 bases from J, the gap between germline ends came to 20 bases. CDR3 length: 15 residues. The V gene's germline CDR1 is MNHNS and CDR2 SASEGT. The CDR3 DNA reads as TGTGCCAGCGAGGTAGATGGGGAGTTGATCTATGGCTACACCTTC. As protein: CASEVDGELIYGYTF.

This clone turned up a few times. CDR3 nucleotides: TGTGCCAGCAGCTTGAGGGGACACGTTAATGAAAAACTGTTTTTT. The encoded protein is CASSLRGHVNEKLFF. The chain uses TRBV5-6 and TRBJ1-4; tentatively, D is TRBD1 (6 bases). The CDR3 totals 15 residues. The germline V gene encodes CDR1 SGHDT and CDR2 YYEEEE. V lost 1 base, J lost 4 bases, and 11 bases lay in between.

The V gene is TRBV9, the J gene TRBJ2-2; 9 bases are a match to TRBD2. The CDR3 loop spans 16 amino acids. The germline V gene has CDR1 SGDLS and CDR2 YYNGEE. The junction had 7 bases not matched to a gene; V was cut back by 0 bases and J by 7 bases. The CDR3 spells CASSVGAGGGYGELFF. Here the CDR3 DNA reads TGTGCCAGCAGCGTAGGAGCGGGAGGTGGATACGGGGAGCTGTTTTTT.

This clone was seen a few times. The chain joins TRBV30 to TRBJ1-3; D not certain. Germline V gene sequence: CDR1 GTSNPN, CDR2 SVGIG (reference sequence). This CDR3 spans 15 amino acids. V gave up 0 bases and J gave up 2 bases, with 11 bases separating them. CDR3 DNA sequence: TGTGCCTGGAGTGTGTCGCTGACAACTGGAAACACCATATATTTT. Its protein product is CAWSVSLTTGNTIYF.

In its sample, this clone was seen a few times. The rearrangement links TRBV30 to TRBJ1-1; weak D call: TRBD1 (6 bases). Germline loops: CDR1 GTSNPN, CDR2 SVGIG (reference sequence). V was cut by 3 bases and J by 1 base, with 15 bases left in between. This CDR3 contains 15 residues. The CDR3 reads CAWRILGAGNTEAFF. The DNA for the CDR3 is TGTGCCTGGAGGATACTGGGGGCCGGGAACACTGAAGCTTTCTTT.

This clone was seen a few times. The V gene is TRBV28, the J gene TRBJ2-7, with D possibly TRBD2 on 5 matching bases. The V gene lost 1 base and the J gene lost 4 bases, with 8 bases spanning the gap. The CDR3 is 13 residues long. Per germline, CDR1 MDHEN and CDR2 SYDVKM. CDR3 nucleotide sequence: TGTGCCAGCAGTTTATATGGCGGGTACGAGCAGTACTTC. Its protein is CASSLYGGYEQYF.

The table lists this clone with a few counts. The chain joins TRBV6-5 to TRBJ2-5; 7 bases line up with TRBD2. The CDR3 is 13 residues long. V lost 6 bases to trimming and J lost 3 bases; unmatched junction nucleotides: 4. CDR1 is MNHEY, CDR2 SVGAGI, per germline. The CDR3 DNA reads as TGTGCCAGCAGCCACACTAGCGAAGAGACCCAGTACTTC. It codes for CASSHTSEETQYF.

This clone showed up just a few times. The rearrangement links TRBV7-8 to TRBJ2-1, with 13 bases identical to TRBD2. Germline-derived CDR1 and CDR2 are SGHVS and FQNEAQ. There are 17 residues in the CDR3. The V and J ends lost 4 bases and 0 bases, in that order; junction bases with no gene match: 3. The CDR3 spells CASSWGLAGSSYNEQFF. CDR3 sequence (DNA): TGTGCCAGCAGCTGGGGACTAGCGGGGAGCTCCTACAATGAGCAGTTCTTC.

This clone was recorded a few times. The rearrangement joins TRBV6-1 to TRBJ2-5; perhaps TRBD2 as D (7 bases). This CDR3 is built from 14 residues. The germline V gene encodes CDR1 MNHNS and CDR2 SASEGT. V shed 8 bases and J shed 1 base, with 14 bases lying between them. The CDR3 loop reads CASLRGAVQETQYF. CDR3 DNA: TGTGCCAGCCTCCGGGGGGCCGTCCAAGAGACCCAGTACTTC.

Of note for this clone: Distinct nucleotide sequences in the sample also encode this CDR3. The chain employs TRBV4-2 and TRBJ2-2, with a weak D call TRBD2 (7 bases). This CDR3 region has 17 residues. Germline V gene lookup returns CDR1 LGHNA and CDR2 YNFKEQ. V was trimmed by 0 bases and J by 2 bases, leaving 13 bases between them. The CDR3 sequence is CASSQEMGGGNTGELFF. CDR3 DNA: TGTGCCAGCAGCCAAGAAATGGGCGGGGGCAACACCGGGGAGCTGTTTTTT.

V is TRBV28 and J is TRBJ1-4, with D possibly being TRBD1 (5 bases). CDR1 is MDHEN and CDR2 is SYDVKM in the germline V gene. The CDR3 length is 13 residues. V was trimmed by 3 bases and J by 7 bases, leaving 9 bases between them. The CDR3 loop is CASSLRTPEKLFF. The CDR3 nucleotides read TGTGCCAGCAGTTTGAGGACACCTGAAAAACTGTTTTTT.

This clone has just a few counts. CDR3 amino acids: CASSSSRGAGETQYF. Here the CDR3 DNA reads TGTGCCAGCAGTTCATCGCGGGGGGCCGGGGAGACCCAGTACTTC. This sequence joins TRBV7-9 and TRBJ2-5; 8 bases line up with TRBD2. Unmatched junction bases numbered 11, after V lost 6 bases and J lost 5 bases. From germline, CDR1 is SEHNR and CDR2 FQNEAQ (reference sequence). This CDR3 spans 15 amino acids.

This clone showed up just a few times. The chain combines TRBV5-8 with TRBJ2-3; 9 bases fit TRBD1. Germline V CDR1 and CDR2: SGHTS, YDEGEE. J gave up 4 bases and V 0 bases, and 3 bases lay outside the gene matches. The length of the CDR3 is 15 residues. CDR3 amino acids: CASSLDRGLADTQYF. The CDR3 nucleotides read TGTGCCAGCAGCTTGGACAGGGGGCTTGCAGATACGCAGTATTTT.

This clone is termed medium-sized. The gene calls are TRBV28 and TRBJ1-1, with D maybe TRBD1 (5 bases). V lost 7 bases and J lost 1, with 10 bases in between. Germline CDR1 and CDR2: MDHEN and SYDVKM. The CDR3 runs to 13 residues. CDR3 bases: TGTGCCAGCACCCGGGGGTGGAACACTGAAGCTTTCTTT. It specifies CASTRGWNTEAFF.

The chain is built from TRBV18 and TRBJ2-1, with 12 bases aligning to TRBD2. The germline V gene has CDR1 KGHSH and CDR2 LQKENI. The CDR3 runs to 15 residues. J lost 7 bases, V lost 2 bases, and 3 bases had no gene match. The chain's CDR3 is CASSPGTSGRNEQFF. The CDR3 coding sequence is TGTGCCAGCTCACCAGGCACTAGCGGGAGGAATGAGCAGTTCTTC.

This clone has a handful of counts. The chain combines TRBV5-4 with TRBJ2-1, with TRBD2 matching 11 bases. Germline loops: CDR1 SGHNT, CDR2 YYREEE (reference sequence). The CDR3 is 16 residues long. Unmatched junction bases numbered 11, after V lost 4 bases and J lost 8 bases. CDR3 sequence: CASSPGVSGRDDEQFF. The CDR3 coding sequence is TGTGCCAGCAGCCCCGGGGTTAGCGGGAGGGATGATGAGCAGTTCTTC.

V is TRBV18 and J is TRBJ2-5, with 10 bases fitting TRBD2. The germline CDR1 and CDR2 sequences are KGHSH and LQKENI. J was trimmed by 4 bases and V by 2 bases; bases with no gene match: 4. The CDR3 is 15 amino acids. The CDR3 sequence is CASSPTASGGETQYF. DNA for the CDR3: TGTGCCAGCTCACCAACAGCTAGCGGGGGAGAGACCCAGTACTTC.

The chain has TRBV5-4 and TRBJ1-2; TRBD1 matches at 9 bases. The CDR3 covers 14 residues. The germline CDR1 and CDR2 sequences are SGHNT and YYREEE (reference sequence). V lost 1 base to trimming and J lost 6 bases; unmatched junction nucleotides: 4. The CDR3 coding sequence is TGTGCCAGCAGCTTGTCACAGGGGGCGGATGGCTACACCTTC. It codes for CASSLSQGADGYTF.

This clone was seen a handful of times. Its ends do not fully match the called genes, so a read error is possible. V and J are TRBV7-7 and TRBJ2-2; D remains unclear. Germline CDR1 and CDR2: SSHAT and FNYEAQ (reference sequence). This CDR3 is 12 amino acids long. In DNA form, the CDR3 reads TGTGCTAGCAGCTCCTCTGCCGGGGAGCTGTTTTTT. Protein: CASSSSAGELFF.